These T cell receptor beta chains were read from a single sample in a study of cytomegalovirus exposure and HLA in healthy donors. This table comes from immunoSEQ multiplex PCR, and its TCRdb copy is limited to in-frame clones, with some not included. The sample table sets out roughly 34,000 clones. Input material: PBMCs. All receptors come from a man in his forties or fifties in good health and CMV-seronegative. CDR3s include the opening cysteine and the closing phenylalanine or tryptophan. D genes are given only for firm matches.

CDR3 DNA: TGTGCCAGCAGCTTAGCGCGAGGCGGCCGGGTCGAAGCTTTCTTT; CDR3 protein: CASSLARGGRVEAFF; V gene: TRBV7-6; CDR3 length: 15; D gene: .; J gene: TRBJ1-1
CDR3 DNA: TGTGCCAGCAGCGTAACCCGGGACAGGGCCGAGAACACTGAAGCTTTCTTT; CDR3 protein: CASSVTRDRAENTEAFF; V gene: TRBV7-9; CDR3 length: 17; D gene: TRBD1; J gene: TRBJ1-1
CDR3 DNA: TGTGCCACTCACAGTGATTCCTACGAGCAGTACTTC; CDR3 protein: CATHSDSYEQYF; V gene: TRBV6-6; CDR3 length: 12; D gene: .; J gene: TRBJ2-7
CDR3 DNA: TGTGCCAGCAGTGAAGTAGGGGGCCATCAGCCCCAGCATTTT; CDR3 protein: CASSEVGGHQPQHF; V gene: TRBV6-1; CDR3 length: 14; D gene: TRBD1; J gene: TRBJ1-5
CDR3 DNA: TGCGCCAGCAGCCAAGTGGGGAAAGGGGTCAATGAGCAGTTCTTC; CDR3 protein: CASSQVGKGVNEQFF; V gene: TRBV4-3; CDR3 length: 15; D gene: .; J gene: TRBJ2-1
CDR3 DNA: TGTGCCAGTAGTCCTGAGAGCACAGATACGCAGTATTTT; CDR3 protein: CASSPESTDTQYF; V gene: TRBV19; CDR3 length: 13; D gene: .; J gene: TRBJ2-3
CDR3 DNA: TGTGCCAGCAGTTCGCTCCCCGGGACAGGGGGGTCTGAAGCTTTCTTT; CDR3 protein: CASSSLPGTGGSEAFF; V gene: TRBV28; CDR3 length: 16; D gene: TRBD1; J gene: TRBJ1-1
CDR3 DNA: TGTGCCAGCAGCCGACATTCCTACGAGCAGTACTTC; CDR3 protein: CASSRHSYEQYF; V gene: TRBV5-8; CDR3 length: 12; D gene: .; J gene: TRBJ2-7
CDR3 DNA: TGTGCCAGCAGTTACCGCGACACCCAGCGGGAAAAACTGTTTTTT; CDR3 protein: CASSYRDTQREKLFF; V gene: TRBV6-5; CDR3 length: 15; D gene: .; J gene: TRBJ1-4
CDR3 DNA: TGCGCCAGCAGCTCGACCGTTCAGGTAGATACGCAGTATTTT; CDR3 protein: CASSSTVQVDTQYF; V gene: TRBV5-1; CDR3 length: 14; D gene: .; J gene: TRBJ2-3